These 5 T cell receptor beta chains originate from one sample sequenced in a study of T-cell reconstitution after alpha-beta-depleted transplantation in children. The TCRbeta library incorporated unique molecular identifiers. TCRdb processed the PCR reads anew with MiXCR; each CDR3 protein has one entry. The sample contains roughly 50,000 distinct CDR3 sequences, 40% to 55% of which appear only once. The specimen comprised PBMCs, mostly from graft donor cells, sampled 360 days after TCRalphabeta/CD19-depleted stem cell transplant. The source of these receptors is a male patient aged 10 to 17 who had a stem cell transplant for acute lymphoblastic leukemia, so the T cells may come from the graft donor.

This chain uses TRBV10-3 with TRBJ1-1, with no clear D. Trimming cost V 3 bases and J 0 bases, with 11 bases left between them. CDR1 is ENHRY, CDR2 SYGVKD, per germline. The CDR3 length is 15 residues. CDR3 residues: CAISEFGRLNTEAFF. In DNA form, the CDR3 reads TGTGCCATCAGTGAATTCGGACGGTTGAACACTGAAGCTTTCTTT.

In its sample, this clonotype was seen a few times. The chain links TRBV11-2 to TRBJ1-1, with D possibly TRBD1 on 5 matching bases. The germline V and J ends were trimmed by 5 bases and 2 bases, with 9 bases remaining between them. The CDR3 covers 13 residues. Germline V gene data show CDR1 as SGHAT and CDR2 as FQNNGV. This CDR3 reads CASSPGGNTEAFF. CDR3 bases: TGTGCCAGCAGCCCCGGGGGTAACACTGAAGCTTTCTTT.

The V gene is TRBV7-6, the J gene TRBJ2-5; TRBD1 is a possible D gene (5 bases). This CDR3 region has 13 residues. CDR1 SGHVS and CDR2 FNYEAQ come from the germline V gene. With 4 bases removed from V and 5 bases from J, the gap between germline ends came to 11 bases. The DNA for the CDR3 is TGTGCCAGCAGCTCCCGGACAAGGGAGACCCAGTACTTC. Translated, it gives CASSSRTRETQYF.

This clonotype was seen only a few times. The gene calls are TRBV6-5 and TRBJ2-7, with a weak D call TRBD1 (5 bases). The CDR3 covers 16 residues. Germline CDR1 is MNHEY and CDR2 is SVGAGI. The ends were cut back, 4 bases at V and 3 bases at J, with 19 bases in the middle. CDR3 DNA: TGTGCCAGCAGTTCTACAGACAGCCAACGGCGCTACGAGCAGTACTTC. The encoded protein is CASSSTDSQRRYEQYF.

This chain's CDR3 is CASSLGYPSNYGYTF. The CDR3 nucleotides are TGCGCCAGCAGCCTTGGATACCCTTCTAACTATGGCTACACCTTC. This sequence joins TRBV4-3 and TRBJ1-2; D remains unclear. The CDR3 covers 15 residues. V was pared by 4 bases and J by 0 bases, with 12 bases between. Per germline, CDR1 LGHNA and CDR2 YSLEER.